This T cell receptor beta chain was recovered during a study of a mutant IDH1 vaccine in newly diagnosed glioma. Study overall: Vaccines were begun 4-6 weeks after radiotherapy alone, or with temozolomide cycles. Earlier treatment was radiotherapy, temozolomide, or both, with most getting both. The treated group averaged 40.4 years old and was around 62% male, 37.5% female.

The CDR3 spans 16 residues. V dropped 0 bases and J dropped 0 bases, with 10 bases sitting between them. About this clone itself: No antigen is known for it.

Libraries were prepared by immunoSEQ multiplex PCR; TCRdb keeps only in-frame clonotypes and omits some of them. Of some 120,000 clones listed, about four fifths are singletons. Sample time point: week 11, during vaccination. Vaccinated patients received 300 ug of mutant IDH1 20-mer peptide per dose, with topical imiquimod. The receptor was derived from a man in his forties or fifties with glioma. The V gene is TRBV23-1, the J gene TRBJ2-3, with a possible D match to TRBD1 (6 bases). TRBV23-1 is assigned to the ORF class and has an uncertain function. Specimen: PBMCs, collected from a glioma patient whose treatment included an IDH1 peptide vaccine. CDR3 DNA sequence: TGCGCCAGCAGTCAATCGGGGACACCTAGCACAGATACGCAGTATTTT. Its translation is CASSQSGTPSTDTQYF.